This T cell receptor (beta chain) was sequenced during a study of regulatory T cells in long-lasting Graves disease. Time point given: persistent/refractory GD, antithyroid drugs over 5 years with positive TRAb. From RNA extracted from PBMCs, the TCR library was made. Arm-PCR with iRepertoire HTBI primers amplified the CDR3 regions for these TCR beta libraries. TCRdb itself ran the multiplex PCR reads through MiXCR, one entry per CDR3 protein. The profile shows hundreds of thousands of distinct CDR3 sequences, less than 25% of them singletons. V was cut by 3 bases and J by 6 bases, with 16 bases left in between. This CDR3 spans 14 amino acids. The germline gives CDR1 SGHRS, CDR2 YFSETQ.

This chain joins TRBV5-1 and TRBJ2-7, with D tentatively TRBD1 or TRBD2 (5 bases each). The origin of this receptor is a female donor with Graves disease. The source material was peripheral blood mononuclear cells (PBMCs), sampled when the disease was refractory, from a patient treated with antithyroid drugs. The CDR3 protein is CASSSRARAVEQYF. For the CDR3, the DNA is TGCGCCAGCAGCTCGAGGGCCAGGGCGGTCGAGCAGTACTTC.